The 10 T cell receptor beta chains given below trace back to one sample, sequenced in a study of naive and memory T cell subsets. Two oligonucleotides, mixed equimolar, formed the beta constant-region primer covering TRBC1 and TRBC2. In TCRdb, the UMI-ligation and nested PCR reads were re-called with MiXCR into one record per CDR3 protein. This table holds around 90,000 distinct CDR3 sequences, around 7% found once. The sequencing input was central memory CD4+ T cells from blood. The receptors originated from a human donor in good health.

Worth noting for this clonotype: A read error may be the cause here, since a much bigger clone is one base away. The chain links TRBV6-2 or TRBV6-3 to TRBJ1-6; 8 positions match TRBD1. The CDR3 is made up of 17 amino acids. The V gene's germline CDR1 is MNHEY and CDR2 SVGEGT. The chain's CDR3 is CASSRRQGSSYNSPLRF. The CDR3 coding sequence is TGTGCCAGCAGCCGACGACAGGGGTCTTCCTATAATTCACCCCTCCGCTTT.

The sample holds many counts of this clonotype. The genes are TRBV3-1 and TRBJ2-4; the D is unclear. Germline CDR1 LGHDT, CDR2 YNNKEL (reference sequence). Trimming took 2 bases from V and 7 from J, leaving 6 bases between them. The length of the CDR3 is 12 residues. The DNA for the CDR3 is TGTGCCAGCAGCCAATACGCGAACATTCAGTACTTC. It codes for CASSQYANIQYF.

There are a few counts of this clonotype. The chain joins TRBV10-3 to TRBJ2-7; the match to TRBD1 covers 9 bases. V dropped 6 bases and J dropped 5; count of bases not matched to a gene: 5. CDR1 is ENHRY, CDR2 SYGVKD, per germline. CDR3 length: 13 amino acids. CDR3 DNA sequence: TGTGCCATCAGCCGGGACAGGGTCCACGAGCAGTACTTC. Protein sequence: CAISRDRVHEQYF.

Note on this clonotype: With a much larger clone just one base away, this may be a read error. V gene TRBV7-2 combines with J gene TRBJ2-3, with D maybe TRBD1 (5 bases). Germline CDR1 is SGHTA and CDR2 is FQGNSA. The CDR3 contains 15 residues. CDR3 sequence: CASILGQGYTDTQYF. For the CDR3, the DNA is TGTGCCAGCATCTTAGGGCAGGGCTACACAGATACGCAGTATTTT.

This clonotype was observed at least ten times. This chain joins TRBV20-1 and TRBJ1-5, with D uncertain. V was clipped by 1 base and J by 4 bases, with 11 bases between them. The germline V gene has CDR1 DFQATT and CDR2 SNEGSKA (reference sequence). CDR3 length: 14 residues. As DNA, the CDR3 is TGCAGTGCTAGAGTGGCCCTGGGTAATCAGCCCCAGCATTTT. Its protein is CSARVALGNQPQHF.

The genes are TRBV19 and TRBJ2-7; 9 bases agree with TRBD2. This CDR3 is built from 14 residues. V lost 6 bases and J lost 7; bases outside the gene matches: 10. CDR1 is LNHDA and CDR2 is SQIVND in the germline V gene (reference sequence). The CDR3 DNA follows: TGTGCCAGTAGGATCAGCGGGGGGTCTGGGGAGCAGTACTTC. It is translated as CASRISGGSGEQYF. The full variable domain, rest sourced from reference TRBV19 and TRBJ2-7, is DGGITQSPKYLFRKEGQNVTLSCEQNLNHDAMYWYRQDPGQGLRLIYYSQIVNDFQKGDIAEGYSVSREKKESFPLTVTSAQKNPTAFYLCASRISGGSGEQYFGPGTRLTVT.

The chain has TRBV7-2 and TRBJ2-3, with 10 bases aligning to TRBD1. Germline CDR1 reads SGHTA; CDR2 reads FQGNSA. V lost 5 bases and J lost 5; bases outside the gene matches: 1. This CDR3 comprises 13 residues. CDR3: CASSGQGGDTQYF. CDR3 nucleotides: TGTGCCAGCAGCGGACAGGGGGGAGATACGCAGTATTTT.

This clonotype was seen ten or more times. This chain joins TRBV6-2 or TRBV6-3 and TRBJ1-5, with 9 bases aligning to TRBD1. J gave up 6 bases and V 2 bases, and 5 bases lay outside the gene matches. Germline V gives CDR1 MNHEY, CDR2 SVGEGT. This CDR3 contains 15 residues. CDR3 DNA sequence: TGTGCCAGCAGTTACGGGACAGGGAAGGGTCAGCCCCAGCATTTT. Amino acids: CASSYGTGKGQPQHF.

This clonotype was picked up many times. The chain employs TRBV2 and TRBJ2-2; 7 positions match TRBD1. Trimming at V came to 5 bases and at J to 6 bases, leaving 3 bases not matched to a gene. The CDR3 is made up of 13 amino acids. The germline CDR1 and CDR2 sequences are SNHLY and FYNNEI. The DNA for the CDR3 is TGTGCCAGCAGTTACAGGGGCTCCGGGGAGCTGTTTTTT. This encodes CASSYRGSGELFF.

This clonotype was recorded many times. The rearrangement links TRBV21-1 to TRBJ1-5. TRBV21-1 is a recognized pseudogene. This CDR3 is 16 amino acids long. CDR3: CASSNSLATCNQPQHF. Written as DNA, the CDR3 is TGTGCCAGCAGCAACTCCCTCGCCACTTGCAATCAGCCCCAGCATTTT.